One and the same sample provided the 3 T cell receptor beta chains below, sequenced in a study of T cells in localized non-small cell lung cancer. This table comes from immunoSEQ multiplex PCR, and its TCRdb copy is limited to in-frame clones, with some not included. The table records 1,500 to 2,000 clones, roughly 25% of them present only once. Sequences were derived from normal lung tissue next to the tumor, sampled before any cancer treatment. These receptor sequences come from a female donor of 60 years or more with stage I lung adenocarcinoma.

This clone was detected a few times. The chain is built from TRBV28 and TRBJ1-5; D ambiguous. From germline, CDR1 is MDHEN and CDR2 SYDVKM. CDR3 length: 16 residues. V was pared by 4 bases and J by 0 bases, with 13 bases between. The CDR3 DNA reads TGTGCCAGCAGTTCATATATGGCCCCTAGCAATCAGCCCCAGCATTTT. Protein sequence: CASSSYMAPSNQPQHF. The variable domain in full, with the rest retrieved from reference TRBV28 and TRBJ1-5, is DVKVTQSSRYLVKRTGEKVFLECVQDMDHENMFWYRQDPGLGLRLIYFSYDVKMKEKGDIPEGYSVSREKKERFSLILESASTNQTSMYLCASSSYMAPSNQPQHFGDGTRLSIL.

Sample share makes this clone medium-sized. The rearrangement joins TRBV28 to TRBJ1-3; D is possibly TRBD1 (6 bases). The germline gives CDR1 MDHEN, CDR2 SYDVKM. The CDR3 extends over 15 amino acids. With 2 bases removed from V and 2 bases from J, the gap between germline ends came to 10 bases. The CDR3 bases are TGTGCCAGCAGTTTAGCAGGGGAGCCTGGAAACACCATATATTTT. Translating it yields CASSLAGEPGNTIYF.

This clone was detected a few times. The J gene is TRBJ2-3, the V gene TRBV19, with 8 bases aligning to TRBD2. The V gene end was trimmed by 6 bases and the J gene end by 2 bases; junction bases not matched to a gene: 13. The V gene's germline CDR1 is LNHDA and CDR2 SQIVND (reference sequence). The CDR3 runs to 17 residues. As DNA, the CDR3 is TGTGCCAGTAGCGGGTCTGTGACTAGCGCTAACACAGATACGCAGTATTTT. Translated: CASSGSVTSANTDTQYF.